The 6 T cell receptor beta chains below all came from one sample that was sequenced in a study of cytomegalovirus exposure and HLA in healthy donors. This PCR relied on a set of 60 Vbeta primers and 13 Jbeta primers. Produced via immunoSEQ multiplex PCR; TCRdb's table is partial and in-frame only. Its listing shows about 72,000 clones. Sequencing was carried out using PBMCs. The receptor set was obtained from a man aged 45-65 years in good health and CMV-seropositive.

This rearrangement joins TRBV6-5 to TRBJ2-5, with D perhaps TRBD1 (5 bases). CDR1 is MNHEY and CDR2 is SVGAGI in the germline V gene. Trimming pared 4 bases from V and 4 bases from J, leaving 13 bases between. This CDR3 comprises 14 residues. CDR3 region: CASSSTRARETQYF. The CDR3 DNA is TGTGCCAGCAGTTCGACCAGGGCCCGAGAGACCCAGTACTTC.

V and J are TRBV5-1 and TRBJ1-1, with D unclear. V lost 0 bases and J 7 bases, leaving 10 bases between the germline ends. CDR3 length equals 13 residues. Germline values: CDR1 SGHRS, CDR2 YFSETQ. The CDR3: CASSLDTVFEAFF. CDR3 sequence (DNA): TGCGCCAGCAGCTTGGATACAGTATTTGAAGCTTTCTTT.

The chain is built from TRBV9 and TRBJ1-4; 7 bases match TRBD1. V was clipped by 6 bases and J by 4 bases; unmatched bases: 9. The CDR3 loop spans 15 amino acids. CDR1 is SGDLS, CDR2 YYNGEE, per germline. CDR3 nucleotide sequence: TGTGCCAGCACCTCAGGGGGTCGGTATAATGAAAAACTGTTTTTT. Translating it yields CASTSGGRYNEKLFF.

The chain joins TRBV6-1 to TRBJ1-6; 8 bases align to TRBD1. The junction had 8 bases not matched to a gene; V was cut back by 6 bases and J by 10 bases. Germline V gene lookup returns CDR1 MNHNS and CDR2 SASEGT. The CDR3 sequence is 14 residues long. The CDR3 is CASSWGQEGSPLHF. As DNA, the CDR3 is TGTGCCAGCAGCTGGGGACAGGAAGGCTCACCCCTCCACTTT.

The V gene is TRBV5-4, the J gene TRBJ2-4; 9 bases line up with TRBD1. The length of the CDR3 is 14 residues. V gave up 5 bases and J gave up 4 bases; unmatched junction bases: 4. Looked up from germline, CDR1 is SGHNT and CDR2 is YYREEE (reference sequence). CDR3 nucleotide sequence: TGTGCCAGCAGTTTACAGGGGGCGAAAAACATTCAGTACTTC. It translates to CASSLQGAKNIQYF.

In the case of this clone: This specimen includes other DNA sequences encoding the same CDR3. V usage is TRBV19 and J usage is TRBJ1-2; D is uncertain. Germline CDR1 reads LNHDA; CDR2 reads SQIVND (reference sequence). The CDR3 covers 13 residues. V was clipped by 7 bases and J by 0 bases, with 9 bases between them. CDR3 bases: TGTGCCAGTATGCGGAGGGCTAACTATGGCTACACCTTC. This encodes CASMRRANYGYTF.